This T cell receptor (beta chain) was observed in a study of metastatic and nonmetastatic thyroid tumors. Looking at the study overall: Peripheral blood and tumor or nodule samples from malignant and benign thyroid patients were compared.

This clone was seen a handful of times. The junction and the germline gene differ at one end; a read error may be behind it. In the source study's methods: A classifier of distant metastasis in papillary thyroid cancer was built from CDR3 differences (across clinicopathological groups). TCRdb re-called clones from the PCR reads using MiXCR. In this record, the V and J calls reflect TCRdb's handling and not the investigators' own analysis. The data contain roughly 38,000 clones, 9% to 13% of them singletons. Germline lookup yields CDR1 SNHLY and CDR2 FYNNEI. The CDR3 spans 11 residues. All patients were treatment-naive before thyroid surgery.

The chain is built from TRBV2 and TRBJ2-7, with D unclear. This receptor was obtained from a male donor with papillary thyroid cancer or a benign thyroid nodule (not recorded which). Some clones in this sample may be carry-over from other donors' samples. Sequenced material: blood. The CDR3 sequence: CASSLQLVQYF. Here the CDR3 DNA reads TGTGCTAGCAGTCTACAGCTTGTGCAGTACTTC.